This section outlines one T cell receptor (beta chain) sequence together with its context. The entry originates in a study of T-cell memory formation after mild COVID-19. The CDR3 has 15 amino acids. The V end was cut by 5 bases, the J end by 0 bases, with 14 bases between. The germline CDR1 and CDR2 sequences are SEHNR and FQNEAQ (reference sequence). TCRdb reanalysed the 5' RACE reads using MiXCR and keeps one entry per CDR3 protein. The top ten clones hold about 11% of a sample with approximately 570,000 distinct CDR3 sequences, roughly 18% of them seen once. The sequence came from an adult woman who had mild COVID-19 (a few samples of this study predate the infection). Cell type and time point are not known. The chain employs TRBV7-9 and TRBJ2-7, with TRBD1 as a possible D gene (6 bases). Sequencing was done on a sample of PBMCs or a T cell subset sorted from them (not recorded which). The CDR3 region has the DNA TGTGCCAGCAGCGCGCCACAGGGAACCTCCTACGAGCAGTACTTC. Translated: CASSAPQGTSYEQYF.